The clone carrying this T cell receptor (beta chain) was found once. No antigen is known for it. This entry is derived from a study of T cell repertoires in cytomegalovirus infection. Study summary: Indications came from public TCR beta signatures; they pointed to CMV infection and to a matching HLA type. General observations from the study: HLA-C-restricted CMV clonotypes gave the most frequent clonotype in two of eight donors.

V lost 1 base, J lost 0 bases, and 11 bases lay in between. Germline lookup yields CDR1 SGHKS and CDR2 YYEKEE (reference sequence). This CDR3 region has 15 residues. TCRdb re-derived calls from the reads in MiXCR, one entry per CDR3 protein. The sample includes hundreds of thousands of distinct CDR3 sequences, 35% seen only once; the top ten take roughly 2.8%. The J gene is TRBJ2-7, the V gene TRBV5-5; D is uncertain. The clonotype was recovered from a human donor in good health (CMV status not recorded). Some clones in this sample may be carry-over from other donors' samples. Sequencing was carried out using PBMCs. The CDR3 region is CASSLWGYSSYEQYF. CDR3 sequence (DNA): TGTGCCAGCAGCTTGTGGGGATACAGCTCCTACGAGCAGTACTTC. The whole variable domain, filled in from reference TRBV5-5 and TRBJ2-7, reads DAGVTQSPTHLIKTRGQQVTLRCSPISGHKSVSWYQQVLGQGPQFIFQYYEKEERGRGNFPDRFSARQFPNYSSELNVNALLLGDSALYLCASSLWGYSSYEQYFGPGTRLTVT.